These 19 T cell receptor beta chains came from one sample sequenced in a study of cytomegalovirus exposure and HLA in healthy donors. It was with 60 Vbeta and 13 Jbeta primers that the PCR ran. Data came from immunoSEQ multiplex PCR; TCRdb stores just in-frame clones and leaves some out. The sample carries some 140,000 clones, approximately 80% recorded once. The source material was PBMCs. These receptors all stem from a man aged 25 to 45 in good health and CMV-seropositive.

The chain's CDR3 is CATTPGSGSPPEQFF. The CDR3 region has the DNA TGTGCCACGACCCCTGGGAGCGGGAGCCCCCCCGAGCAGTTCTTC. V and J are TRBV6-1 and TRBJ2-1; 8 bases agree with TRBD2. This CDR3 is built from 15 residues. Germline lookup yields CDR1 MNHNS and CDR2 SASEGT. With V trimmed by 10 bases and J by 10 bases, 18 bases remained unmatched.

This clone was detected only once. The chain employs TRBV21-1 and TRBJ2-3; the table's TRBD1 call for D was not verified on the DNA. TRBV21-1 is an annotated pseudogene. The CDR3 sequence is 13 residues long. CDR3 in amino acids: CACRDRRADTQYF. The CDR3 nucleotides read TGTGCCTGCCGGGACAGGCGGGCAGATACGCAGTATTTT.

This clone was counted a single time. The chain uses TRBV19 and TRBJ2-7; 8 bases map to TRBD1. The CDR3 extends over 15 amino acids. In germline, CDR1 is LNHDA, CDR2 SQIVND (reference sequence). The V and J ends lost 3 bases and 3 bases, in that order; junction bases with no gene match: 7. In DNA form, the CDR3 reads TGTGCCAGTAGTATCACTACAGGGGGATTCTACGAGCAGTACTTC. Its protein product is CASSITTGGFYEQYF.

This chain connects TRBV19 to TRBJ2-1; 12 bases are a match to TRBD2. There are 12 residues in the CDR3. After removal of 8 bases from V and 15 bases from J, the junction contained 8 bases not matched to a gene. Germline-derived CDR1 and CDR2 are LNHDA and SQIVND (reference sequence). DNA for the CDR3: TGTGCCAGTGGTAGACTAGCGGGAGTTTTGTTCTTC. Its protein product is CASGRLAGVLFF.

V and J are TRBV5-4 and TRBJ2-7; D is perhaps TRBD2 (5 bases). This CDR3 has 14 residues. Trimming pared 1 base from V and 3 bases from J, leaving 11 bases between. Germline lookup yields CDR1 SGHNT and CDR2 YYREEE (reference sequence). The CDR3 region has the DNA TGTGCCAGCAGCTTGCACCCCGGGAACTACGAGCAGTACTTC. Residues: CASSLHPGNYEQYF.

This clone has just a few counts. The genes are TRBV27 and TRBJ1-1; 8 bases fit TRBD1. Germline lookup yields CDR1 MNHEY and CDR2 SMNVEV (reference sequence). The CDR3 runs 14 residues. V lost 5 bases and J lost 0; bases outside the gene matches: 2. The CDR3 loop is CASSRTGLNTEAFF. CDR3 nucleotides: TGTGCCAGCAGTCGGACAGGGCTGAACACTGAAGCTTTCTTT.

This clone was seen only once. CDR3 region: CASTSSGGPGELFF. The CDR3 region has the DNA TGTGCCAGCACATCTTCCGGGGGTCCTGGGGAGCTGTTTTTT. This chain connects TRBV27 to TRBJ2-2; D perhaps matches TRBD2 (6 bases). This CDR3 comprises 14 residues. Deletions cut 7 bases from V and 8 bases from J, with 17 bases between. Germline V gene lookup returns CDR1 MNHEY and CDR2 SMNVEV (reference sequence).

V gene TRBV27 combines with J gene TRBJ2-5; 7 bases fit TRBD2. J was trimmed by 1 base and V by 1 base; bases with no gene match: 6. The CDR3 is 16 amino acids. CDR1 MNHEY and CDR2 SMNVEV come from the germline V gene (reference sequence). CDR3 region: CASSLLGIAGQETQYF. The DNA of the CDR3 is TGTGCCAGCAGTTTATTGGGGATAGCGGGCCAAGAGACCCAGTACTTC.

This clone turned up a few times. The V gene is TRBV5-6, the J gene TRBJ1-4; maybe TRBD1 (6 bases). The CDR3 has 15 amino acids. Germline V lookup: CDR1 SGHDT, CDR2 YYEEEE. V shed 2 bases and J shed 3 bases, with 11 bases lying between them. In DNA form, the CDR3 reads TGTGCCAGCAGCTTACAGGGAAGGGCTAATGAAAAACTGTTTTTT. This codes for CASSLQGRANEKLFF.

This clone was observed once. This chain uses TRBV28 with TRBJ2-2; 9 bases are shared with TRBD1. This CDR3 has 15 residues. Germline CDR1 MDHEN, CDR2 SYDVKM. V gave up 6 bases and J gave up 7 bases; unmatched junction bases: 9. CDR3 bases: TGTGCCAGCAGAACTGGGACAGGGTTTGTCGGGGAGCTGTTTTTT. Its translation is CASRTGTGFVGELFF. The whole variable domain, remainder taken from reference TRBV28 and TRBJ2-2, is DVKVTQSSRYLVKRTGEKVFLECVQDMDHENMFWYRQDPGLGLRLIYFSYDVKMKEKGDIPEGYSVSREKKERFSLILESASTNQTSMYLCASRTGTGFVGELFFGEGSRLTVL.

This clone has only a few counts. V and J are TRBV14 and TRBJ2-2; D may be TRBD2 (6 bases). The V gene lost 0 bases and the J gene lost 0 bases, with 8 bases spanning the gap. CDR3 length equals 16 residues. CDR1 is SGHDN and CDR2 is FVKESK in the germline V gene. The CDR3 DNA follows: TGTGCCAGCAGCCAAGATCTAGCGACGAACACCGGGGAGCTGTTTTTT. It translates to CASSQDLATNTGELFF.

CDR3 sequence (DNA): TGTGCCAGCAGCGGGACAGCCGGGAACTATGGCTACACCTTC. Protein product: CASSGTAGNYGYTF. The J gene is TRBJ1-2, the V gene TRBV28; 7 positions match TRBD1. The CDR3 spans 14 residues. From germline, CDR1 is MDHEN and CDR2 SYDVKM. After removal of 6 bases from V and 2 bases from J, the junction contained 6 bases not matched to a gene.

The chain links TRBV7-3 to TRBJ2-1; 12 bases map to TRBD2. Germline V lookup: CDR1 SGHTA, CDR2 FQGTGA. V gave up 2 bases and J gave up 14 bases; unmatched junction bases: 4. The CDR3 is 13 residues long. CDR3 loop: CASSLLAGGPEFF. CDR3 nucleotides: TGTGCCAGCAGCTTACTAGCGGGAGGGCCGGAGTTCTTC.

V usage is TRBV19 and J usage is TRBJ1-1; TRBD1 agrees at 8 bases. Germline V gives CDR1 LNHDA, CDR2 SQIVND (reference sequence). V lost 8 bases to trimming and J lost 0 bases; unmatched junction nucleotides: 5. CDR3 length: 14 residues. CDR3 DNA sequence: TGTGCCAGTTCTATGACAGGGGTGAACACTGAAGCTTTCTTT. The encoded protein is CASSMTGVNTEAFF.

This clone turned up a few times. The chain joins TRBV29-1 to TRBJ2-5, with 8 bases that match TRBD1. The junction had 4 bases not matched to a gene; V was cut back by 1 base and J by 0 bases. The CDR3 is 15 residues long. Germline V gives CDR1 SQVTM, CDR2 ANQGSEA. In DNA, the CDR3 is TGCAGCGTTGAAGGGACAGGGATGTACCAAGAGACCCAGTACTTC. Its protein product is CSVEGTGMYQETQYF.

This clone turned up a few times. This sample includes further DNA sequences coding for the same CDR3. This sequence joins TRBV6-1 and TRBJ1-5; TRBD1 might be the D (5 bases). CDR1 is MNHNS and CDR2 is SASEGT in the germline V gene. The CDR3 has 15 residues. Trimming removed 1 base from V and 1 base from J, with 8 bases in between. This CDR3 is CASSEGTGSNQPQHF. The CDR3, as DNA: TGTGCCAGCAGTGAAGGAACAGGCAGCAATCAGCCCCAGCATTTT.

The gene calls are TRBV5-4 and TRBJ2-1; 8 bases line up with TRBD2. Trimming cost V 0 bases and J 7 bases; bases outside gene matches: 12. This CDR3 has 17 amino acids. Germline CDR1 reads SGHNT; CDR2 reads YYREEE (reference sequence). CDR3 bases: TGTGCCAGCAGCTTGGCCCCCAGCGGGAGTCCATTGAATGAGCAGTTCTTC. Translating gives CASSLAPSGSPLNEQFF.

CDR3 loop: CASSLPGQSNYGYTF. CDR3 nucleotide sequence: TGTGCCAGCAGCTTACCGGGACAGTCTAACTATGGCTACACCTTC. The J gene is TRBJ1-2, the V gene TRBV7-2; TRBD1 matches at 7 bases. The CDR3 sequence is 15 residues long. Germline V CDR1 and CDR2: SGHTA, FQGNSA. The trim removed 2 bases at V and 0 bases at J, leaving 3 bases unmatched.

This chain connects TRBV7-3 to TRBJ2-5; 7 bases align to TRBD2. Germline CDR1 reads SGHTA; CDR2 reads FQGTGA. Unmatched junction bases numbered 8, after V lost 2 bases and J lost 2 bases. The CDR3 consists of 16 residues. The chain's CDR3 is CASSLSSGGGQETQYF. Written as DNA, the CDR3 is TGTGCCAGCAGCTTATCTAGTGGCGGGGGACAAGAGACCCAGTACTTC.